This TCR beta chain was documented in a study of T cells in Graves' hyperthyroidism and ophthalmopathy. Study-wide context: The initial diagnosis was the point when peripheral blood was collected, ahead of any treatment.

Amplification of TCR beta CDR3 regions used RNA as the template. HTBI primers were used for first-round RT-PCR of the TCR CDR3. TCRdb re-derived calls from the multiplex PCR reads in MiXCR, one entry per CDR3 protein. The table includes approximately 400,000 distinct CDR3 sequences, approximately 14% detected once. To note about this clonotype: Its specificity is unknown.

The V gene's germline CDR1 is DFQATT and CDR2 SNEGSKA (reference sequence). After removal of 7 bases from V and 7 bases from J, the junction contained 12 bases not matched to a gene. CDR3 length: 13 amino acids. Researchers barred patients who had uncontrolled infection, other autoimmune disease, pregnancy or lactation. Each diagnosis drew on symptoms, thyroxine, TRAb, thyroid ultrasound and orbital computed tomography findings. Study-wide points: Most clonotypes expanded in the thyroid (above 0.001) were also present in blood.

Sample: blood. The J gene is TRBJ1-2, the V gene TRBV20-1; TRBD1 matches at 7 bases. This clonotype was sampled from a woman younger than 30 with Graves' hyperthyroidism. The CDR3: CSVLDRDRGGYTF. CDR3 bases: TGCAGTGTATTAGACAGGGATAGAGGTGGCTACACCTTC.